This TCR beta chain came from a study of beta chain features in type 1 diabetes (dated by TCRdb to the late 2010s). Regarding the study in general: No differences in mean age, gender distribution, total cell number or subset yield were found between patients and healthy donors. A total of 85 million to 140 million sorted cells were examined across all samples, and a strong correlation was observed between cell number per subset and RNA yield. The study compared the TCRB repertoires of sorted circulating CD4+ T cell subsets in recently diagnosed type 1 diabetes patients with those in matched healthy donors. Whereas all 30 or so donors provided naive and central memory subsets, regulatory and stem cell-like memory subsets were isolated from just 8 patients and roughly eight healthy donors. Study-wide findings and limitations: Because cDNA was sequenced instead of genomic DNA, activated cells with high expression could be over-represented, although the groups did not differ in activation or CD3 levels. Because the HLA sub-analyses included only small numbers of individuals, any influence of HLA type on TCRB rearrangement was left unresolved. Naive, central memory and regulatory TCRB repertoires appeared more similar among patients than among healthy donors. At VDJ recombination sites, patients with type 1 diabetes made fewer insertions and deleted more nucleotides, a pattern implying thymic rearrangement abnormalities. A moderate but significant shortening of TCRB CDR3 length was observed in type 1 diabetes patients in all four CD4+ subsets. Shorter templates might have been favored by PCR, but patient and control samples were amplified and corrected together, so both groups would have been affected equally by any skew.

Each donor gave one peripheral blood draw, averaging approximately 120 mL, which was collected into heparinised tubes. Naive, central memory, regulatory and stem cell-like memory CD4+ T cells were sorted on a BD FACSAria II using a panel including CD45RO, CCR7, CD25, CD127, CD95 and CD27. Every sorted population had a purity above 95%. PBMCs were separated immediately by Lymphoprep density gradient centrifugation and were stained directly, without being cultured. So that batch effects would be minimized, each experiment stained and sorted samples in pairs, pairing one healthy donor with one patient. The entire amount of isolated RNA was reverse transcribed using the High Capacity cDNA Reverse Transcription Kit, so the sequenced TCRB transcripts were expressed ones. Naive, central memory and regulatory T cell samples underwent deep immunoSEQ sequencing, averaging roughly 3.4 million total reads per sample. Sorted cells were lysed in RLT buffer and RNA was extracted with DNase-treated RNeasy Micro or Mini kits, depending on cell number. To prevent cross-contamination, every cell subset was processed on its own, while patient and healthy donor samples were processed together. The immunoSEQ multiplex PCR was used to amplify TCRB sequences from cDNA, generating 87-bp fragments that spanned the CDR3 region. The amplicons were sequenced using the Illumina HiSeq platform. Per the source publication's procedure: Synthetic template baselines were used to correct PCR bias computationally, reads within Hamming distance 2 were collapsed, and singletons that could not be merged were discarded. Reads were aligned against IMGT so that V, D and J genes, CDR3 length and insertions or deletions at six rearrangement sites could be assigned. Clonotype counts were normalized to sorted cell number within each subset before computing true diversity and Gini coefficients with the tcR R package. The overlap coefficient, calculated on TCRB nucleotide sequences, was used to measure repertoire sharing. Out-of-frame TCRB sequences from naive cells were analyzed as a proxy for the pre-selection repertoire. Imported from immuneACCESS, the table was reduced by TCRdb to in-frame sequences with V and J called. These copies leave out some clones; in studies compared against another copy, an unresolved V gene accounts for under half, and the cause of the remainder is not known. V and J calls and clone size come straight from that table; D and trimming were deduced from the DNA. For this sample there are hundreds of thousands of clones; about 15% appear just once. The ten biggest clones cover roughly 0.036% of the sample.

The germline V gene specifies SQVTM as CDR1 and ANQGSEA as CDR2. V is cut by 4 bases and J by 3 bases, and the space between the germline ends is 7 bases. The CDR3 runs 11 residues from the cysteine to the phenylalanine. The kept DNA is CDR3 alone, 33 bases in frame from the first base. This clone appeared a few times. Its cognate antigen has yet to be identified. No much larger clone exists at a distance of one base, and base qualities are not known. The sequence derives from a man under 40 in good health. The rearrangement joined TRBV29-1 to TRBJ2-7, with TRBD1 perhaps the D gene, on 6 matching bases. The sequenced sample consisted of naive CD4+ T cells from blood. The cell subset or site label on this specimen signifies: true naive CD4+ T cells. The CDR3 protein is CSVGTDYEQYF. In nucleotides, the sequence is TGCAGCGTTGGGACAGACTACGAGCAGTACTTC.